What follows is one T cell receptor (beta chain) and its context. The CDR3 spans 16 residues. Germline lookup yields CDR1 MNHNS and CDR2 SASEGT. The V end was cut by 6 bases, the J end by 0 bases, with 17 bases between. The record originates from a study of shared T cell receptors in the human thymus. Assay used: immunoSEQ multiplex PCR; TCRdb lists only in-frame clones, some missing. The table includes over 650,000 clones, approximately 87% detected once. These records were also assigned to another study, of human thymus T cells. From that study: In corrective heart surgery, resections were taken, and these provided the thymus tissue. Apparent bias marked the V and J gene usage of thymic and blood repertoires. Thymic repertoires from unrelated individuals overlapped highly, related research reported.

The sample was thymocytes. This rearrangement joins TRBV6-1 to TRBJ2-5; D might be TRBD2 (6 bases). The clonotype comes from a boy younger than two with a congenital heart defect. The CDR3 nucleotides read TGTGCCAGCAGGGAATATAGCGGTCAGTACCAAGAGACCCAGTACTTC. Its translation is CASREYSGQYQETQYF.